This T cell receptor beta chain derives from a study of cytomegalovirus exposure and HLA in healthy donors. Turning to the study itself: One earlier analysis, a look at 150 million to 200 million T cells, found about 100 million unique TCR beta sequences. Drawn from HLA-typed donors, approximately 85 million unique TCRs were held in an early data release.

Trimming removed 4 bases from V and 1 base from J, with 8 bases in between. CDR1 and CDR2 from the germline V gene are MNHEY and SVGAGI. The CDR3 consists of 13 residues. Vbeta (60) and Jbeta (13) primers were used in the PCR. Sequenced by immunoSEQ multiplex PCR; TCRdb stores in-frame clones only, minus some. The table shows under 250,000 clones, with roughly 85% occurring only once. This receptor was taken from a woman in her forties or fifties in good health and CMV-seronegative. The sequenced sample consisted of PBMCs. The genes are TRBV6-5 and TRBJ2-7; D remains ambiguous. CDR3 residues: CASSSPNSYEQYF. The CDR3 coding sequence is TGTGCCAGCAGTTCCCCAAATTCCTACGAGCAGTACTTC.